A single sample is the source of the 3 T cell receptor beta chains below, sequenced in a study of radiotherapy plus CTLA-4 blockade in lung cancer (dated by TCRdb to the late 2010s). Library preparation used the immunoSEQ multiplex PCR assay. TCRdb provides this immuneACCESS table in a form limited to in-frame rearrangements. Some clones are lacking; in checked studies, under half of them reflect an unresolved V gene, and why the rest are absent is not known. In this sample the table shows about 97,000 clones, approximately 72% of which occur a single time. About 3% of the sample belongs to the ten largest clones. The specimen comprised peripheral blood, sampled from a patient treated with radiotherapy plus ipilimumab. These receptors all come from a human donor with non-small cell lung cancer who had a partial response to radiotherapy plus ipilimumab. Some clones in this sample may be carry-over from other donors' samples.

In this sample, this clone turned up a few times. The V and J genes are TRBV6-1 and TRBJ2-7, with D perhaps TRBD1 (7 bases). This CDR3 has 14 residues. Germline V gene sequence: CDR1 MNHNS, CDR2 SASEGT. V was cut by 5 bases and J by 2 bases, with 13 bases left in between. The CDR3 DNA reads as TGTGCCAGCAGTCGGCGGGACAGCGCCTACGAGCAGTACTTC. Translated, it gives CASSRRDSAYEQYF.

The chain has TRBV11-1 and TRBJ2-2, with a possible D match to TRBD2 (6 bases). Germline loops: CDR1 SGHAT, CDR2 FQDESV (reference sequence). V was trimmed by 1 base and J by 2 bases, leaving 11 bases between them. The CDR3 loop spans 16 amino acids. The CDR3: CASSLGAGTNTGELFF. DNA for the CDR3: TGTGCCAGCAGCTTAGGTGCGGGGACCAACACCGGGGAGCTGTTTTTT.

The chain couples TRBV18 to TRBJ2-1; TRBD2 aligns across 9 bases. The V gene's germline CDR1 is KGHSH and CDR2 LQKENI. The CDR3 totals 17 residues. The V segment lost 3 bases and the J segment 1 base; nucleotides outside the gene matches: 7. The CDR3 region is CASSPSLAGTSYNEQFF. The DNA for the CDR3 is TGTGCCAGCTCACCCTCTCTAGCGGGGACTTCCTACAATGAGCAGTTCTTC.